These 26 T cell receptor beta chains originate from one sample sequenced in a study of T cell changes during pregnancy in multiple sclerosis. Method: immunoSEQ multiplex PCR; TCRdb's copy keeps in-frame clones and lacks some. Here the sample spans 45,000 to 55,000 clones, around nine tenths being singletons. The sequencing here drew on peripheral blood, taken in the first trimester of pregnancy. The source of these receptors is a female donor with multiple sclerosis, enrolled in a pregnancy study.

This clone has a handful of counts. The chain joins TRBV9 to TRBJ2-1; TRBD2 might be the D (7 bases). Germline assignment: CDR1 SGDLS and CDR2 YYNGEE. This CDR3 contains 14 residues. V was clipped by 1 base and J by 5 bases, with 10 bases between them. The chain's CDR3 is CASSVRGGDNEQFF. The DNA for the CDR3 is TGTGCCAGCAGCGTACGAGGGGGGGACAATGAGCAGTTCTTC.

There are a few counts of this clone. V is TRBV6-4 and J is TRBJ2-1, with D possibly TRBD1 on 6 matching bases. Germline V gene lookup returns CDR1 MRHNA and CDR2 SNTAGT. V shed 3 bases and J shed 5 bases, with 8 bases lying between them. This CDR3 contains 13 residues. The CDR3 sequence is CASSEDSNNEQFF. In DNA form, the CDR3 reads TGTGCCAGCAGTGAGGACAGTAACAATGAGCAGTTCTTC.

In this sample, this clone turned up once. Here the CDR3 DNA reads TGTGCCAGCAGCTTGGACAGGTCCACCGGGGAGCTGTTTTTT. Its translation is CASSLDRSTGELFF. The rearrangement links TRBV7-6 to TRBJ2-2; TRBD1 matches 7 bases. Germline V gene data show CDR1 as SGHVS and CDR2 as FNYEAQ. With 3 bases clipped from V and 4 bases from J, the junction kept 2 bases outside the gene matches. The CDR3 totals 14 residues. The full variable domain, rest sourced from reference TRBV7-6 and TRBJ2-2, is GAGVSQSPRYKVTKRGQDVALRCDPISGHVSLYWYRQALGQGPEFLTYFNYEAQQDKSGLPNDRFSAERPEGSISTLTIQRTEQRDSAMYRCASSLDRSTGELFFGEGSRLTVL.

This chain joins TRBV5-1 and TRBJ1-2, with 7 positions matching TRBD1. Germline V gives CDR1 SGHRS, CDR2 YFSETQ. The junction had 20 bases not matched to a gene; V was cut back by 6 bases and J by 6 bases. The CDR3 loop spans 17 amino acids. The CDR3 region has the DNA TGCGCCAGCACCTCAGGGGTAAGGACAGGATCAATGGATGGCTACACCTTC. Amino acids: CASTSGVRTGSMDGYTF.

This clone showed up just once. This chain uses TRBV7-9 with TRBJ1-2; 7 bases agree with TRBD1. Unmatched junction bases numbered 22, after V lost 5 bases and J lost 4 bases. The CDR3 has 19 residues. Germline V gene sequence: CDR1 SEHNR, CDR2 FQNEAQ (reference sequence). CDR3 DNA: TGTGCCAGCAGCAAATACCCCAACAGGGGACCCTCCGATACCTATGGCTACACCTTC. Translated: CASSKYPNRGPSDTYGYTF.

About this clone: At one end, the junction sequence differs from germline, possibly due to a read error. This sequence joins TRBV2 and TRBJ2-7, with 11 bases fitting TRBD1. CDR1 is SNHLY, CDR2 FYNNEI, per germline. The CDR3 has 13 amino acids. The CDR3 nucleotides read TGTGCCAGCAGTGAATGGGCTCGGGACAGGGGGATCTTC. Its translation is CASSEWARDRGIF.

This chain links TRBV11-1 with TRBJ1-1, with unresolved D. Trimming removed 5 bases at V and 2 bases at J, with 12 bases between. This CDR3 has 14 residues. Germline V lookup: CDR1 SGHAT, CDR2 FQDESV (reference sequence). CDR3 bases: TGTGCCAGCAGCCTCAACACGGGAAACACTGAAGCTTTCTTT. It yields the protein CASSLNTGNTEAFF.

This chain connects TRBV11-3 to TRBJ2-7; D ambiguous. Trimming took 2 bases from V and 6 from J, leaving 14 bases between them. The CDR3 is 14 residues long. CDR1 and CDR2 from the germline V gene are SGHNT and YENEEA. CDR3 in DNA: TGTGCCAGCAGCTTAAGGTACCCGTCGGGCGAGCAGTACTTC. It yields the protein CASSLRYPSGEQYF.

The rearrangement links TRBV4-3 to TRBJ2-3, with 8 bases matching TRBD2. V was clipped by 0 bases and J by 0 bases; unmatched bases: 2. This CDR3 spans 16 amino acids. CDR1 LGHNA and CDR2 YSLEER come from the germline V gene. CDR3 sequence reads: CASSQDRGGSTDTQYF. The CDR3 DNA is TGCGCCAGCAGCCAAGATCGCGGGGGGAGCACAGATACGCAGTATTTT.

This chain connects TRBV5-1 to TRBJ1-2; D is unresolved. Germline CDR1 and CDR2: SGHRS and YFSETQ. Trimming removed 0 bases from V and 4 bases from J, with 7 bases in between. CDR3 length equals 13 residues. CDR3 amino acids: CASSLARAYGYTF. The CDR3 bases are TGCGCCAGCAGCTTGGCCCGAGCCTATGGCTACACCTTC.

The J gene is TRBJ2-3, the V gene TRBV11-2; TRBD2 matches 9 bases. Germline CDR1 and CDR2: SGHAT and FQNNGV. With 1 base clipped from V and 9 bases from J, the junction kept 11 bases outside the gene matches. The CDR3 runs to 16 residues. CDR3 sequence (DNA): TGTGCCAGCAGCTTAGGGCTAGCGGGGAAGGGGTCCACGCAGTATTTT. Encoded protein: CASSLGLAGKGSTQYF.

J is TRBJ2-1 and V is TRBV28; TRBD1 matches at 7 bases. This CDR3 comprises 15 residues. Trimming cost V 10 bases and J 6 bases; bases outside gene matches: 15. The germline gives CDR1 MDHEN, CDR2 SYDVKM. CDR3 sequence (DNA): TGTGCCACCACACAACCTCGGGACAGCCTCAATGAGCAGTTCTTC. It translates to CATTQPRDSLNEQFF.

This CDR3 is CASSLLWGPSYNEQFF. CDR3 coding DNA: TGTGCCAGCAGCTTGCTGTGGGGGCCCTCCTACAATGAGCAGTTCTTC. The gene calls are TRBV5-6 and TRBJ2-1, with a weak D call TRBD1 (6 bases). This CDR3 has 16 amino acids. Trimming shortened V by 1 base and J by 0 bases, and 11 bases separated the two germline ends. Per germline, CDR1 SGHDT and CDR2 YYEEEE.

The rearrangement links TRBV15 to TRBJ1-5; D might be TRBD1 (6 bases). Germline V lookup: CDR1 LNHNV, CDR2 YYDKDF (reference sequence). The CDR3 has 17 residues. The ends were cut back, 1 base at V and 6 bases at J, with 19 bases in the middle. CDR3 amino acids: CATSRAVLTGSAQPQHF. CDR3 nucleotides: TGTGCCACCAGCAGAGCGGTTCTAACAGGGTCGGCTCAGCCCCAGCATTTT. Combining the CDR3 with reference TRBV15 and TRBJ1-5 gives the whole variable domain DAMVIQNPRYQVTQFGKPVTLSCSQTLNHNVMYWYQQKSSQAPKLLFHYYDKDFNNEADTPDNFQSRRPNTSFCFLDIRSPGLGDTAMYLCATSRAVLTGSAQPQHFGDGTRLSIL.

CDR3 amino acids: CASRDGRGREKLFF. CDR3 sequence (DNA): TGTGCCAGCAGGGACGGGAGGGGTAGGGAAAAACTGTTTTTT. The chain carries TRBV6-5 and TRBJ1-4, with D perhaps TRBD1 (5 bases). The length of the CDR3 is 14 residues. Per the germline V gene, CDR1 is MNHEY and CDR2 is SVGAGI. Trimming pared 6 bases from V and 8 bases from J, leaving 16 bases between.

In its sample, this clone was seen a few times. The chain has TRBV4-1 and TRBJ1-2, with TRBD1 as a possible D gene (5 bases). The V and J ends lost 0 bases and 4 bases respectively, with 9 bases between them. This CDR3 is 14 amino acids long. Looked up from germline, CDR1 is MGHRA and CDR2 is YSYEKL. The CDR3 reads CASSQDQDSYGYTF. DNA of the CDR3: TGCGCCAGCAGCCAAGATCAAGACAGCTATGGCTACACCTTC.

J is TRBJ2-2 and V is TRBV7-9; the D gene is possibly TRBD2 (7 bases). CDR3 length: 15 residues. The V gene lost 3 bases and the J gene lost 4 bases, with 12 bases spanning the gap. Germline V gives CDR1 SEHNR, CDR2 FQNEAQ (reference sequence). CDR3 sequence reads: CASSFGGGGTGELFF. The DNA for the CDR3 is TGTGCCAGCAGCTTTGGAGGGGGGGGCACCGGGGAGCTGTTTTTT.

CDR3 in DNA: TGTGCCAGCAGCGCCCGGACAAGTTATGGCTACACCTTC. Residues: CASSARTSYGYTF. The V and J genes are TRBV9 and TRBJ1-2; possibly TRBD1 for D (5 bases). Trimming stripped 3 bases from V and 5 bases from J, with 11 bases between. Germline lookup yields CDR1 SGDLS and CDR2 YYNGEE. The CDR3 has 13 amino acids.

This clone was detected once. V usage is TRBV7-8 and J usage is TRBJ2-7, with D tentatively TRBD2 (6 bases). The V gene's germline CDR1 is SGHVS and CDR2 FQNEAQ. The CDR3 loop spans 15 amino acids. Trimming cost V 0 bases and J 3 bases, with 12 bases left between them. DNA for the CDR3: TGTGCCAGCAGCTTAGCCGCAGGGAGGTTCTACGAGCAGTACTTC. This codes for CASSLAAGRFYEQYF.

This clone was recorded a few times. The chain uses TRBV6-4 and TRBJ2-1; 8 bases are a match to TRBD2. From germline, CDR1 is MRHNA and CDR2 SNTAGT. Germline trimming cut 6 bases from V and 5 bases from J; bases unmatched to any gene: 9. This CDR3 contains 15 residues. CDR3 sequence: CASSPAGGADNEQFF. As DNA, the CDR3 is TGTGCCAGCAGCCCCGCGGGGGGTGCAGACAATGAGCAGTTCTTC.

This chain links TRBV2 with TRBJ2-1, with TRBD1 matching over 10 bases. CDR3 length: 13 residues. Germline V gene lookup returns CDR1 SNHLY and CDR2 FYNNEI. Losses at the gene ends were 8 bases for V and 9 bases for J; bases not matched to a gene: 7. The CDR3, as DNA: TGTGCCAGCCGAAGACAGGGGGCGGGTGAGCAGTTCTTC. Its protein product is CASRRQGAGEQFF. Using reference TRBV2 and TRBJ2-1 for the parts outside the CDR3, the full variable domain is EPEVTQTPSHQVTQMGQEVILRCVPISNHLYFYWYRQILGQKVEFLVSFYNNEISEKSEIFDDQFSVERPDGSNFTLKIRSTKLEDSAMYFCASRRQGAGEQFFGPGTRLTVL.

In nucleotides, the CDR3 is TGTGCCAGCAGCTTAGCCCTGCAGGGTAGGAACACCATATATTTT. Its translation: CASSLALQGRNTIYF. The chain employs TRBV7-2 and TRBJ1-3; possibly TRBD1 for D (5 bases). This CDR3 has 15 residues. Germline-derived CDR1 and CDR2 are SGHTA and FQGNSA. Trimming cost V 0 bases and J 7 bases, with 13 bases left between them.

This chain connects TRBV6-5 to TRBJ2-3; D might be TRBD1 (5 bases). The CDR3 sequence is 13 residues long. The V end was cut by 8 bases, the J end by 6 bases, with 15 bases between. Germline CDR1 reads MNHEY; CDR2 reads SVGAGI. The CDR3 spells CASESPGSDTQYF. DNA of the CDR3: TGTGCCAGCGAGTCCCCAGGGTCCGATACGCAGTATTTT.

This clone was seen once. This chain uses TRBV7-2 with TRBJ2-5; D not certain. There are 12 residues in the CDR3. Germline values: CDR1 SGHTA, CDR2 FQGNSA. V was pared by 3 bases and J by 4 bases, with 6 bases between. CDR3 in amino acids: CASSFVLETQYF. In DNA form, the CDR3 reads TGTGCCAGCAGCTTCGTATTAGAGACCCAGTACTTC.

The chain recombines TRBV4-2 with TRBJ2-7, with 7 bases aligning to TRBD1. V was clipped by 4 bases and J by 5 bases; unmatched bases: 11. CDR1 is LGHNA, CDR2 YNFKEQ, per germline. The CDR3 totals 15 residues. The CDR3 sequence: CASSPRGIPANEQYF. The CDR3 DNA reads TGTGCCAGCAGCCCCAGGGGGATCCCGGCTAACGAGCAGTACTTC.

The chain joins TRBV5-4 to TRBJ2-1; 7 bases match TRBD2. Germline CDR1 is SGHNT and CDR2 is YYREEE (reference sequence). The CDR3 sequence is 15 residues long. V shed 3 bases, J shed 2 bases, and the junction held 5 bases outside the gene matches. CDR3 nucleotides: TGTGCCAGCAGCTCGCCTAGCGGCCCCTACAATGAGCAGTTCTTC. This sequence encodes CASSSPSGPYNEQFF.